Listed here is a single T cell receptor beta chain. This specimen comes from a study of T cell changes during pregnancy in multiple sclerosis. This table comes from immunoSEQ multiplex PCR, and its TCRdb copy is limited to in-frame clones, with some not included. Of tens of thousands of clones listed, around 92% are singletons. Germline CDR1 and CDR2: SGHTS and YDEGEE. Trimming took 0 bases from V and 0 from J, leaving 11 bases between them. The CDR3 runs 16 residues. This receptor was obtained from a female donor in good health, enrolled as a control in a pregnancy study. The material was peripheral blood, obtained after pregnancy. The chain has TRBV5-8 and TRBJ2-3; unclear D gene. Here the CDR3 DNA reads TGTGCCAGCAGCTTGGCTCATGGAGCTAGCACAGATACGCAGTATTTT. Encoded protein: CASSLAHGASTDTQYF.